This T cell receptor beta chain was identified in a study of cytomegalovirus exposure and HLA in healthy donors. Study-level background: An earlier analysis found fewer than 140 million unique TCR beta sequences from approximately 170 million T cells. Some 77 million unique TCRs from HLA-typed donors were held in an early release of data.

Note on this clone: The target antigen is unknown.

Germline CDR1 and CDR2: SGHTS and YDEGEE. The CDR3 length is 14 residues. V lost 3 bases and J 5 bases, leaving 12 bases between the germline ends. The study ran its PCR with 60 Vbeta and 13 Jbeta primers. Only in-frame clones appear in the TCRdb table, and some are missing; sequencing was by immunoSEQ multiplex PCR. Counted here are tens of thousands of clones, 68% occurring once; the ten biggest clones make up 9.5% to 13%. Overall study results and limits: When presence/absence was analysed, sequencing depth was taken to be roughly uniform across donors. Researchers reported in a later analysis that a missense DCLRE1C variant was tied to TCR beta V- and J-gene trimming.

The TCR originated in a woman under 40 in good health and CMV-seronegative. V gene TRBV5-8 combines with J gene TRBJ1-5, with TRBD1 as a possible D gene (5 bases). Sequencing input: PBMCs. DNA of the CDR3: TGTGCCAGCAGCTCTAGGGGAGGAGATCAGCCCCAGCATTTT. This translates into CASSSRGGDQPQHF.